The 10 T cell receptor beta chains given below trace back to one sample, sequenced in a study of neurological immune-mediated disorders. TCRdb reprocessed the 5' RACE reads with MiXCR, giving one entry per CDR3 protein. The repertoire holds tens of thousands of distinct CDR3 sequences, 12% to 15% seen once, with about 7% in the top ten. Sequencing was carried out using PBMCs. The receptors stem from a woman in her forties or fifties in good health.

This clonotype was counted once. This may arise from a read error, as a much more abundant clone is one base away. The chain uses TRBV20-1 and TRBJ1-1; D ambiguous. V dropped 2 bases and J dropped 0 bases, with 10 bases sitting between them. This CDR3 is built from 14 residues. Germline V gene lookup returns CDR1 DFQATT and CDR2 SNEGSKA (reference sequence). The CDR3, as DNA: TGCAGTGCTAGATGCCCGACTATGAACACTGAAGCTTTCTTT. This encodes CSARCPTMNTEAFF.

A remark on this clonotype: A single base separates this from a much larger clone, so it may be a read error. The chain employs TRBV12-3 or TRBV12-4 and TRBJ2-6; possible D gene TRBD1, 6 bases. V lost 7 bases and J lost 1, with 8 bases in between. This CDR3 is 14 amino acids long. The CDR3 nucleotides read TGTGCCAGCAACACAGGGTCTGGGGCCAACGTCCTGACTTTC. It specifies CASNTGSGANVLTF.

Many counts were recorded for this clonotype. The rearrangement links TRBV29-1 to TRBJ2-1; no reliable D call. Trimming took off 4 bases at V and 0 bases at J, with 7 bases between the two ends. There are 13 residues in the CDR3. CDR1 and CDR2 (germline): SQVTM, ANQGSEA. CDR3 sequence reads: CSVGVSSYNEQFF. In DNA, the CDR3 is TGCAGCGTTGGTGTGAGCTCCTACAATGAGCAGTTCTTC.

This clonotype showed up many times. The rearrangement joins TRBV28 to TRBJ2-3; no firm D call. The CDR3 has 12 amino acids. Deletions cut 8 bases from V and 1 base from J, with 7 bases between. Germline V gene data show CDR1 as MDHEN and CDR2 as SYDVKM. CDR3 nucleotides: TGTGCCAGCCACAGAGGCACAGATACGCAGTATTTT. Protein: CASHRGTDTQYF.

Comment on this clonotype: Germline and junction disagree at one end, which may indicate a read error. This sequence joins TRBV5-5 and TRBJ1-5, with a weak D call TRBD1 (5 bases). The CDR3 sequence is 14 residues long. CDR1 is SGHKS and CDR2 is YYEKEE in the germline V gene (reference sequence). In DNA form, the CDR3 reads TGTGCCAACAGCTCGGGGGGTGATACTCAGCCCCAGCATTTT. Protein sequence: CANSSGGDTQPQHF.

The CDR3 nucleotides are TGTGCCAGCAGCCCTCCCGGGAACCCCCAAGAGACCCAGTACTTC. Encoded protein: CASSPPGNPQETQYF. The J gene is TRBJ2-5, the V gene TRBV12-3 or TRBV12-4, with D tentatively TRBD2 (5 bases). V was pared by 6 bases and J by 1 base, with 15 bases between. The CDR3 spans 15 residues.

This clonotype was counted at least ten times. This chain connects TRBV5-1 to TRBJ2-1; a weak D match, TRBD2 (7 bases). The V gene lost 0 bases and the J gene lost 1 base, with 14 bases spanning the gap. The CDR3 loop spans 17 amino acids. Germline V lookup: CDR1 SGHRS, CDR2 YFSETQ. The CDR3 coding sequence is TGCGCCAGCAGCTTGGGGCTGGGAGGGGGTTCCTACAATGAGCAGTTCTTC. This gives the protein CASSLGLGGGSYNEQFF. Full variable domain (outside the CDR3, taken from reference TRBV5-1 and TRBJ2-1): KAGVTQTPRYLIKTRGQQVTLSCSPISGHRSVSWYQQTPGQGLQFLFEYFSETQRNKGNFPGRFSGRQFSNSRSEMNVSTLELGDSALYLCASSLGLGGGSYNEQFFGPGTRLTVL.

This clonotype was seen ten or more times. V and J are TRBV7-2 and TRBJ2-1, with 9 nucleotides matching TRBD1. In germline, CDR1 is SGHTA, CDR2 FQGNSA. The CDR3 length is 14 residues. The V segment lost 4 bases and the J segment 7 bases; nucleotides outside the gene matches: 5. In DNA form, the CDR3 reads TGTGCCAGCAGCTCTCGACAGGGGGAGAATGAGCAGTTCTTC. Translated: CASSSRQGENEQFF.

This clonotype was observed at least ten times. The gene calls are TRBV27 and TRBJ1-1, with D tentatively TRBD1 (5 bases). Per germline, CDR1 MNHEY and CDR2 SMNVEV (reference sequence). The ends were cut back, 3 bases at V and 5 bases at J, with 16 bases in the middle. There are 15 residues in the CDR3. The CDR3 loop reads CASSFGGMGFTEAFF. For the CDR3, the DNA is TGTGCCAGCAGTTTCGGGGGAATGGGCTTTACTGAAGCTTTCTTT.

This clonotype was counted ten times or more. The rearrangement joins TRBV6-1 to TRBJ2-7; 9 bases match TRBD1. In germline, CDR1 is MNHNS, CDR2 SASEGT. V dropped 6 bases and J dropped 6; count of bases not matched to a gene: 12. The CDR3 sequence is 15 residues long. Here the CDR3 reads CASRGVGTGSGEQYF. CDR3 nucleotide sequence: TGTGCCAGCAGGGGAGTAGGGACAGGGTCTGGCGAGCAGTACTTC.